The TCR beta chain described here comes from a study of T cells in Graves' hyperthyroidism and ophthalmopathy. As for the study in general: Initial diagnosis, before any treatment, was when peripheral blood was collected.

CDR1 and CDR2 (germline): KGHSH, LQKENI. This CDR3 is built from 14 residues. V was trimmed by 3 bases and J by 4 bases, leaving 13 bases between them. Amplification yielded TCR beta CDR3 regions, with RNA transcripts as the source. The HTBI primer set was used in a first-round RT-PCR of the TCR CDR3. TCRdb redid the calling of the multiplex PCR reads with MiXCR, one entry per CDR3 protein. The data contain nearly 600,000 distinct CDR3 sequences, more than 11% of them seen just once; the ten biggest clones take up more than 5%. In its sample, this clonotype was seen a few times. V and J are TRBV18 and TRBJ2-7, with no clear D. This sequence was found in a woman aged 30 to 39 with Graves' hyperthyroidism that later progressed to Graves' ophthalmopathy. Sequencing was done on a sample of blood. CDR3 in amino acids: CASSPATLQYEQYF. The CDR3 DNA sequence: TGTGCCAGCTCACCCGCGACCCTTCAATACGAGCAGTACTTC.